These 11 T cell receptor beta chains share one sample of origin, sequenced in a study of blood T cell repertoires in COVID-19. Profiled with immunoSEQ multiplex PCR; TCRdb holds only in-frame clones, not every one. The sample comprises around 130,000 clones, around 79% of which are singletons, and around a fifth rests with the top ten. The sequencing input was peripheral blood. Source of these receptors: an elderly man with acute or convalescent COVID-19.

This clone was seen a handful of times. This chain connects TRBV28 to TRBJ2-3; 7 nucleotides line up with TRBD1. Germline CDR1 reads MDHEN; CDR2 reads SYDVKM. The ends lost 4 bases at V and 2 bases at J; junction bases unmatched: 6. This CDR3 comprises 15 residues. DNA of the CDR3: TGTGCCAGCAGTTCCTTTGAGGGGGCCACAGATACGCAGTATTTT. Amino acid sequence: CASSSFEGATDTQYF.

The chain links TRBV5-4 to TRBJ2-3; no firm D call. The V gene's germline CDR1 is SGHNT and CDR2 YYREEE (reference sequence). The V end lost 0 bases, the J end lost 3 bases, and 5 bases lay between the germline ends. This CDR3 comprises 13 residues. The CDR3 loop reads CASSLVATDTQYF. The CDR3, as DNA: TGTGCCAGCAGCTTGGTGGCTACAGATACGCAGTATTTT.

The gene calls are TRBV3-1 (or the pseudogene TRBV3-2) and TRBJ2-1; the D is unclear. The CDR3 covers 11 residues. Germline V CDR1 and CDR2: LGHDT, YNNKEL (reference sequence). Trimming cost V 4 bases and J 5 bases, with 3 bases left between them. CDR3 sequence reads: CASSLDNEQFF. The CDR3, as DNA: TGTGCCAGCAGCCTCGACAATGAGCAGTTCTTC.

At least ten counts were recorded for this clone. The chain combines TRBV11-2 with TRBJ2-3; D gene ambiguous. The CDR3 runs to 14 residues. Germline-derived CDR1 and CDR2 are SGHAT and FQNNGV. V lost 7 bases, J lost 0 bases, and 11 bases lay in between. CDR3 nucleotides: TGTGCCAGCACCTCGCCAGCGAGCACAGATACGCAGTATTTT. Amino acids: CASTSPASTDTQYF. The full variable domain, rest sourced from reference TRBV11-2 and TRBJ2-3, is EAGVAQSPRYKIIEKRQSVAFWCNPISGHATLYWYQQILGQGPKLLIQFQNNGVVDDSQLPKDRFSAERLKGVDSTLKIQPAKLEDSAVYLCASTSPASTDTQYFGPGTRLTVL.

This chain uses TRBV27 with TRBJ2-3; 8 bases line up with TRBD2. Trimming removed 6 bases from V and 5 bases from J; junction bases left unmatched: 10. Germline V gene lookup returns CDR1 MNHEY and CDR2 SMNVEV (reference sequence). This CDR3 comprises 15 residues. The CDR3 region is CASSLGGGRVDTQYF. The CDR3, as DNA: TGTGCCAGCAGCCTCGGGGGGGGGCGGGTAGATACGCAGTATTTT.

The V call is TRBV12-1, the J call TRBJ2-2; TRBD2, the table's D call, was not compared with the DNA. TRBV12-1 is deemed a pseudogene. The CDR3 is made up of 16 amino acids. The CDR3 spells CASSFRSPKNTGELFF. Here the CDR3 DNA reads TGTGCCAGCAGCTTTCGGTCTCCCAAAAACACCGGGGAGCTGTTTTTT.

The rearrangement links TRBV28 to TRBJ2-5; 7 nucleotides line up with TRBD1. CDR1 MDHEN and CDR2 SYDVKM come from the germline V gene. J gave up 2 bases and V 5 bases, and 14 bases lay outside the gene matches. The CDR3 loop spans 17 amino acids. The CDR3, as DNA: TGTGCCAGCAGTACGACCACCGGGACAGATAATCAAGAGACCCAGTACTTC. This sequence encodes CASSTTTGTDNQETQYF.

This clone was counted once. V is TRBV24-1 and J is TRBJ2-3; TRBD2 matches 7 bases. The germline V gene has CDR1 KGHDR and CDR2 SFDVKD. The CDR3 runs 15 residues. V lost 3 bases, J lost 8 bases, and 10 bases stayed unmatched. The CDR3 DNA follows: TGTGCCACCAGTGATCTGGGGGAGGGTGTGAGTACGCAGTATTTT. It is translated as CATSDLGEGVSTQYF.

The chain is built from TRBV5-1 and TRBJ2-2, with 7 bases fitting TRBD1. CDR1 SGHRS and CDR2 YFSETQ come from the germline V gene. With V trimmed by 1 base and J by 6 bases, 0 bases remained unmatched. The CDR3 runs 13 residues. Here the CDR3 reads CASSLRGPGELFF. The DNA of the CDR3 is TGCGCCAGCAGCTTGAGGGGGCCCGGGGAGCTGTTTTTT.

The CDR3 loop is CASSLTGEVGNEQFF. Here the CDR3 DNA reads TGCGCCAGCAGCTTAACAGGGGAAGTAGGGAATGAGCAGTTCTTC. V usage is TRBV5-1 and J usage is TRBJ2-1, with 7 bases matching TRBD1. CDR3 length: 15 residues. The germline gives CDR1 SGHRS, CDR2 YFSETQ. V shed 2 bases and J 7 bases; nucleotides not matched to a gene: 9.

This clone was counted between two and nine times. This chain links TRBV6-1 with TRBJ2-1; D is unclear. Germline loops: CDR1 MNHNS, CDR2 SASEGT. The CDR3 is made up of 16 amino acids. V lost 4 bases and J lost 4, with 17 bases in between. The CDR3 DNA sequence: TGTGCCAGCAGTGTTCGCACAGAACTCCCATACAATGAGCAGTTCTTC. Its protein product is CASSVRTELPYNEQFF.